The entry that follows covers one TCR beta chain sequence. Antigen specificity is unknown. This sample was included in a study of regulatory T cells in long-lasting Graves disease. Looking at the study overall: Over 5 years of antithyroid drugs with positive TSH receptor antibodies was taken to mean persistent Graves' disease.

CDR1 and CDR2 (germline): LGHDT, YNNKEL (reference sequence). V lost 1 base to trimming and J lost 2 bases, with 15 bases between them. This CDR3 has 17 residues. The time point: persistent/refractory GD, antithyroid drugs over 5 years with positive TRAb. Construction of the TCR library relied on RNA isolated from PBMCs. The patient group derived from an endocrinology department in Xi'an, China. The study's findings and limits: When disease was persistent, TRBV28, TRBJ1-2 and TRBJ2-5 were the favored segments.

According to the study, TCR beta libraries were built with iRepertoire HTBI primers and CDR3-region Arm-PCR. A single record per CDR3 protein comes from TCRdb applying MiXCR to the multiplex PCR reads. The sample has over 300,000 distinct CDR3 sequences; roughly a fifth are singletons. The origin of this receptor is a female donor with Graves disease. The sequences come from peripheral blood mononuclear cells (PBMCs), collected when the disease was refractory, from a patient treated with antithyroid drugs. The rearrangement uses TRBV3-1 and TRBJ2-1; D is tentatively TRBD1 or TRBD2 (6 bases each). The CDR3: CASSQAARGGTYNEQFF. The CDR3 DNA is TGTGCCAGCAGCCAAGCTGCGCGAGGGGGGACCTACAATGAGCAGTTCTTC.